This T cell receptor (beta chain) was recovered during a study of blood T cell repertoires in COVID-19. Study context: Italy, Spain and the United States were the sources of the convalescent and acute COVID-19 samples. PBMCs, B-cell-depleted T cells, or T cells were the source of the cDNA or gDNA that made up the material.

The CDR3 length is 15 residues. Germline-derived CDR1 and CDR2 are SGHDT and YYEEEE. With 4 bases clipped from V and 6 bases from J, the junction kept 6 bases outside the gene matches. How the authors handled the data: Reference gene primer amplification in the assay estimated nucleated cell counts. TCRdb keeps only in-frame clones here, not all; method: immunoSEQ multiplex PCR. Clone size and V and J calls were adopted from that table, with D and trimming inferred from the DNA. The sample has approximately 670,000 clones; about 90% are singletons. The J gene is TRBJ1-5, the V gene TRBV5-6; TRBD1 matches at 11 bases. Sequencing used peripheral blood. The source of this sequence is a young woman with acute or convalescent COVID-19. The CDR3: CASSTTGTGGQPQHF. DNA for the CDR3: TGTGCCAGCAGCACCACCGGGACAGGGGGTCAGCCCCAGCATTTT.